The rows below give T cell receptor beta chains drawn from one sample of a study of cytomegalovirus exposure and HLA in healthy donors. Measured with immunoSEQ multiplex PCR; TCRdb has only the in-frame clones, and not every one. The profile shows about 240,000 clones, around 80% of them singletons. The specimen sequenced was PBMCs. These receptors came from a boy aged 5 to 17 in good health and CMV-seronegative. CDR3s include the opening cysteine and the closing phenylalanine or tryptophan. A D gene is named only where the DNA matches it firmly. The size entry is marked missing in some rows and otherwise reads once, few, many or a size class.

abundance: NA
j_gene: TRBJ1-1
d_gene: NA
v_gene: TRBV11-3
CDR3nt: TGTGCCAGCAGTCTACGGTGGGCGTCAACTGAAGCTTTCTTT
CDR3aa: CASSLRWASTEAFF

abundance: NA
j_gene: TRBJ1-1
d_gene: TRBD1
v_gene: TRBV6-6
CDR3nt: TGTGCCCACCGTGACGCCGGGACAGGGAACACTGAAGCTTTCTTT
CDR3aa: CAHRDAGTGNTEAFF

abundance: NA
j_gene: TRBJ1-1
d_gene: TRBD1
v_gene: TRBV7-6
CDR3nt: TGTGCCAGCAGCTTATCCGGGACAGCGAACACTGAAGCTTTCTTT
CDR3aa: CASSLSGTANTEAFF

abundance: NA
j_gene: TRBJ2-1
d_gene: TRBD1
v_gene: TRBV29-1
CDR3nt: TGCAGCGTTGCCCGACAGGGGGCTTCCTACAATGAGCAGTTCTTC
CDR3aa: CSVARQGASYNEQFF

abundance: NA
j_gene: TRBJ2-7
d_gene: NA
v_gene: TRBV5-4
CDR3nt: TGTGCCAGCAGCTTGGACAGGAGCGCCTACGAGCAGTACTTC
CDR3aa: CASSLDRSAYEQYF

abundance: NA
j_gene: TRBJ2-2
d_gene: NA
v_gene: TRBV11-2
CDR3nt: TGTGCCAGCAGCTTACACCCGGCGGCGGGCACCGGGGAGCTGTTTTTT
CDR3aa: CASSLHPAAGTGELFF

abundance: NA
j_gene: TRBJ1-2
d_gene: NA
v_gene: TRBV20-1
CDR3nt: TGCAGTGCTCGGGGGGGCTATGGCTACACCTTC
CDR3aa: CSARGGYGYTF

abundance: NA
j_gene: TRBJ2-5
d_gene: TRBD1
v_gene: TRBV13
CDR3nt: TGTGCCAGCAGCCCGACGACAGGGGACGAGACCCAGTACTTC
CDR3aa: CASSPTTGDETQYF

abundance: NA
j_gene: TRBJ2-2
d_gene: TRBD2
v_gene: TRBV5-4
CDR3nt: TGTGCCAGCAGCTCGGGGGGGGGTGACACCGGGGAGCTGTTTTTT
CDR3aa: CASSSGGGDTGELFF

abundance: NA
j_gene: TRBJ2-5
d_gene: NA
v_gene: TRBV6-6
CDR3nt: TGTGCCAGCAGCAAAGTACAGAATCAAGAGACCCAGTACTTC
CDR3aa: CASSKVQNQETQYF

abundance: NA
j_gene: TRBJ2-5
d_gene: TRBD2
v_gene: TRBV2
CDR3nt: TGTGCCAGCGGCCCTAGCGGGGGAAACCAAGAGACCCAGTACTTC
CDR3aa: CASGPSGGNQETQYF

abundance: few
j_gene: TRBJ1-6
d_gene: TRBD1
v_gene: TRBV6-6
CDR3nt: TGTGCCAGCAGCCCCGGACAGGGGCGCGCACCCCTCCACTTT
CDR3aa: CASSPGQGRAPLHF

abundance: NA
j_gene: TRBJ1-1
d_gene: TRBD1
v_gene: TRBV4-2
CDR3nt: TGTGCCAGCAGCCAAGATATGATTGGAGGACAGGGGAGGCCTGAAGCTTTCTTT
CDR3aa: CASSQDMIGGQGRPEAFF

abundance: NA
j_gene: TRBJ2-7
d_gene: NA
v_gene: TRBV5-1
CDR3nt: TGCGCCAGCAGCTTGGAGATACAGGGTGCCTACGAGCAGTACTTC
CDR3aa: CASSLEIQGAYEQYF

abundance: NA
j_gene: TRBJ2-7
d_gene: TRBD1
v_gene: TRBV2
CDR3nt: TGTGCCAGCAACTCCGGGACAGAATACGAGCAGTACTTC
CDR3aa: CASNSGTEYEQYF

abundance: NA
j_gene: TRBJ1-6
d_gene: TRBD1
v_gene: TRBV19
CDR3nt: TGTGCCAGTTCCGTGACAGGGGATGATTCACCCCTCCACTTT
CDR3aa: CASSVTGDDSPLHF

abundance: NA
j_gene: TRBJ2-6
d_gene: NA
v_gene: TRBV7-7
CDR3nt: TGTGCTAGCAGCTCCCTCAGGGGGGTGGGGGCCAACGTCCTGACTTTC
CDR3aa: CASSSLRGVGANVLTF

abundance: few
j_gene: TRBJ2-7
d_gene: TRBD2
v_gene: TRBV5-1
CDR3nt: TGCGCCAGCAGCTTGGGAGGGGCGGGAGGCGAGCAGTACTTC
CDR3aa: CASSLGGAGGEQYF

abundance: NA
j_gene: TRBJ2-7
d_gene: NA
v_gene: TRBV2
CDR3nt: TGTGCCAGCAGTGAAAAACGGGGACTGGAGGAGCAGTACTTC
CDR3aa: CASSEKRGLEEQYF

abundance: NA
j_gene: TRBJ1-2
d_gene: NA
v_gene: TRBV7-2
CDR3nt: TGTGCCAGCAGCTTGGGCAGTGGCTACACCTTC
CDR3aa: CASSLGSGYTF

abundance: NA
j_gene: TRBJ2-7
d_gene: NA
v_gene: TRBV1
CDR3nt: TGCACCAGCAGCCAAGAAGAGAGGGGACAGGGTCCGTCCTACGAGCAGTACTTC
CDR3aa: CTSSQEERGQGPSYEQYF

abundance: NA
j_gene: TRBJ2-2
d_gene: NA
v_gene: TRBV11-1
CDR3nt: TGTGCCAGCAGCTTAGAGTACTCCGGGGAGCTGTTTTTT
CDR3aa: CASSLEYSGELFF

abundance: NA
j_gene: TRBJ2-7
d_gene: TRBD2
v_gene: TRBV4-1
CDR3nt: TGCGCCAGCAGCCAAGATCCGGCTCGGGAGGGGTTCGAGCAGTACTTC
CDR3aa: CASSQDPAREGFEQYF

abundance: NA
j_gene: TRBJ2-7
d_gene: TRBD1
v_gene: TRBV11-3
CDR3nt: TGTGCCAGCAGCTTAGATCGAGGACAGGCAACCTACGAGCAGTACTTC
CDR3aa: CASSLDRGQATYEQYF

abundance: NA
j_gene: TRBJ1-1
d_gene: NA
v_gene: TRBV5-1
CDR3nt: TGCGCCAGCAGGTCCCGTAGGGGGGGCATGAACACTGAAGCTTTCTTT
CDR3aa: CASRSRRGGMNTEAFF

abundance: once
j_gene: TRBJ1-2
d_gene: TRBD1
v_gene: TRBV7-9
CDR3nt: TGTGCCAGCAGCTTAGTCGCGCGGGGACAGGGAGAAGGCTACACCTTC
CDR3aa: CASSLVARGQGEGYTF

abundance: NA
j_gene: TRBJ1-1
d_gene: NA
v_gene: TRBV9
CDR3nt: TGTGCCAGCAGCGCCGGGGGGGATGGTGAAGCTTTCTTT
CDR3aa: CASSAGGDGEAFF

abundance: NA
j_gene: TRBJ2-7
d_gene: NA
v_gene: TRBV30
CDR3nt: TGTGCCATACAGGGAACCTCCTACGAGCAGTACTTC
CDR3aa: CAIQGTSYEQYF

abundance: once
j_gene: TRBJ2-7
d_gene: NA
v_gene: TRBV7-2
CDR3nt: TGTGCCAGCAGCATATACAGGGGGGGGGACTACGAGCAGTACTTC
CDR3aa: CASSIYRGGDYEQYF

abundance: NA
j_gene: TRBJ1-5
d_gene: TRBD1
v_gene: TRBV5-1
CDR3nt: TGCGCCAGCAGCGAGGGACAGGGACTCCAGCCCCAGCATTTT
CDR3aa: CASSEGQGLQPQHF

abundance: NA
j_gene: TRBJ2-1
d_gene: NA
v_gene: TRBV6-5
CDR3nt: TGTGCCAGCAGTTTACGCGTAGGGGGGAGGGGGAATGAGCAGTTCTTC
CDR3aa: CASSLRVGGRGNEQFF

abundance: NA
j_gene: TRBJ2-1
d_gene: NA
v_gene: TRBV2
CDR3nt: TGTGCCAGCAGTGTCCTAGCCAGCTACAATGAGCAGTTCTTC
CDR3aa: CASSVLASYNEQFF

abundance: NA
j_gene: TRBJ1-6
d_gene: TRBD1
v_gene: TRBV5-1
CDR3nt: TGCGCCAGCAGCCGTTGGACAGGGGAAAATTCACCCCTCCACTTT
CDR3aa: CASSRWTGENSPLHF

abundance: NA
j_gene: TRBJ2-7
d_gene: NA
v_gene: TRBV5-6
CDR3nt: TGTGCCAGCAGCTTGGGACAGAACTCCTACGAGCAGTACTTC
CDR3aa: CASSLGQNSYEQYF

abundance: NA
j_gene: TRBJ1-5
d_gene: TRBD1
v_gene: TRBV6-1
CDR3nt: TGTGCCAGCAGCCTGACAGGGAGGTACGATCAGCCCCAGCATTTT
CDR3aa: CASSLTGRYDQPQHF

abundance: NA
j_gene: TRBJ2-3
d_gene: TRBD2
v_gene: TRBV11-2
CDR3nt: TGTGCCAGCAGCCGTCGGATAGCGGGGGGGCCGGATACGCAGTATTTT
CDR3aa: CASSRRIAGGPDTQYF

abundance: NA
j_gene: TRBJ2-1
d_gene: NA
v_gene: TRBV14
CDR3nt: TGTGCCAGCAGCCAAGTTCGGCTAGCGTACAATGAGCAGTTCTTC
CDR3aa: CASSQVRLAYNEQFF

abundance: NA
j_gene: TRBJ1-2
d_gene: NA
v_gene: TRBV27
CDR3nt: TGTGCCAGCAGTCACCCCCCCGGCAGGGCCTTTGGCTACACCTTC
CDR3aa: CASSHPPGRAFGYTF

abundance: NA
j_gene: TRBJ1-2
d_gene: TRBD1
v_gene: TRBV13
CDR3nt: TGTGCCAGCAGCGTCAAGGGACAGACAGGTGGAAGTGATCGTGGCTACACCTTC
CDR3aa: CASSVKGQTGGSDRGYTF

abundance: NA
j_gene: TRBJ2-2
d_gene: NA
v_gene: TRBV4-1
CDR3nt: TGCGCCAGCAGCCAAGGGCAGGGAAGCACCGGGGAGCTGTTTTTT
CDR3aa: CASSQGQGSTGELFF

abundance: NA
j_gene: TRBJ1-4
d_gene: NA
v_gene: TRBV5-1
CDR3nt: TGCGCCAGCAGCATCGACAGGATCTCTAATGAAAAACTGTTTTTT
CDR3aa: CASSIDRISNEKLFF

abundance: NA
j_gene: TRBJ2-7
d_gene: NA
v_gene: TRBV7-3
CDR3nt: TGTGCCAGCAGCTTAAACAGGGCCTCCTACGAGCAGTACTTC
CDR3aa: CASSLNRASYEQYF

abundance: NA
j_gene: TRBJ1-4
d_gene: NA
v_gene: TRBV30
CDR3nt: TGTGCCTGGGGACGCGGAGGGGCAAAACTGTTTTTT
CDR3aa: CAWGRGGAKLFF

abundance: NA
j_gene: TRBJ2-1
d_gene: NA
v_gene: TRBV7-6
CDR3nt: TGTGCCAGCAGCTTAGCAGGGACTTACAATGAGCAGTTCTTC
CDR3aa: CASSLAGTYNEQFF

abundance: few
j_gene: TRBJ1-1
d_gene: TRBD1
v_gene: TRBV19
CDR3nt: TGTGCCAGTACCCGGACAGGGTTAGCCGAAGCTTTCTTT
CDR3aa: CASTRTGLAEAFF

abundance: NA
j_gene: TRBJ1-1
d_gene: NA
v_gene: TRBV11-2
CDR3nt: TGTGCCAGCAGCTCCTTCCGCCTTGGAGGGGTTGACGTTGAAGCTTTCTTT
CDR3aa: CASSSFRLGGVDVEAFF

abundance: NA
j_gene: TRBJ1-4
d_gene: NA
v_gene: TRBV6-6
CDR3nt: TGTGCCAGCAGGATGGGAGGGTTAAATGAAAAACTGTTTTTT
CDR3aa: CASRMGGLNEKLFF

abundance: NA
j_gene: TRBJ1-5
d_gene: NA
v_gene: TRBV27
CDR3nt: TGTGCCAGCAGTTTGAGGGATCATCAGCCCCAGCATTTT
CDR3aa: CASSLRDHQPQHF

abundance: NA
j_gene: TRBJ1-1
d_gene: TRBD1
v_gene: TRBV5-1
CDR3nt: TGCGCCAGCAGCTGGGACAGCGGAACTGAAGCTTTCTTT
CDR3aa: CASSWDSGTEAFF

abundance: few
j_gene: TRBJ1-2
d_gene: NA
v_gene: TRBV2
CDR3nt: TGTGCCAGCGGGTACAGGGATGGCTACCCCTTC
CDR3aa: CASGYRDGYPF